A single sample is the source of the 21 T cell receptor beta chains below, sequenced in a study of shared clonotypes between healthy human individuals. Generated by immunoSEQ multiplex PCR, the TCRdb table keeps only in-frame clones and is missing some. The profile shows about 1,800,000 clones, about 94% of them singletons. Naivety among CD8 cells was defined by CD45RO negativity and positive CCR7 selection, thereby excluding terminally differentiated effector memory CD45RA+ cells. Source material: naive CD8+ T cells sorted from blood. Every receptor here comes from a man younger than 35 in good health.

The chain is built from TRBV6-1 and TRBJ1-1; TRBD1 is a possible D gene (5 bases). CDR1 is MNHNS, CDR2 SASEGT, per germline. The CDR3 covers 15 residues. The V and J ends lost 6 bases and 2 bases respectively, with 16 bases between them. This CDR3 reads CASRVYEGSNTEAFF. The CDR3 nucleotides read TGTGCCAGCAGGGTGTATGAGGGGTCTAACACTGAAGCTTTCTTT.

The rearrangement joins TRBV2 to TRBJ1-2, with TRBD1 matching 8 bases. The CDR3 is 14 amino acids. V dropped 7 bases and J dropped 2; count of bases not matched to a gene: 6. Germline CDR1 and CDR2: SNHLY and FYNNEI. The CDR3 bases are TGTGCCAGCATAGGGACAGGAGCAAACTATGGCTACACCTTC. Residues: CASIGTGANYGYTF.

To note about this clone: Other nucleotide sequences in the sample specify the same CDR3. CDR3 nucleotides: TGTGCCAGCAGTTACTCGGGGACAGGAGACTACGAGCAGTACTTC. Encoded protein: CASSYSGTGDYEQYF. This chain links TRBV6-6 with TRBJ2-7; 8 nucleotides align to TRBD1. The CDR3 consists of 15 residues. Trimming took 0 bases from V and 3 from J; bases not matched to a gene: 4. Germline lookup yields CDR1 MNHNY and CDR2 SVGAGI (reference sequence).

Regarding this clone: This specimen includes other DNA sequences encoding the same CDR3. The J gene is TRBJ2-7, the V gene TRBV9; D possibly corresponds to TRBD1 (5 bases). The germline gives CDR1 SGDLS, CDR2 YYNGEE. There are 15 residues in the CDR3. V lost 0 bases to trimming and J lost 3 bases, with 13 bases between them. CDR3 sequence (DNA): TGTGCCAGCAGCGTAGCCGGTGGGCAGGGCTACGAGCAGTACTTC. The encoded protein is CASSVAGGQGYEQYF.

CDR3 loop: CASSEQGVYEQYF. CDR3 bases: TGTGCCAGCAGTGAACAGGGTGTCTACGAGCAGTACTTC. The chain couples TRBV25-1 to TRBJ2-7; the D gene is possibly TRBD1 (5 bases). This CDR3 has 13 residues. The ends were cut back, 2 bases at V and 3 bases at J, with 8 bases in the middle. Per the germline V gene, CDR1 is MGHDK and CDR2 is SYGVNS.

With respect to this clone: One end of the junction does not line up with germline, which may come from a read error. The rearrangement joins TRBV4-1 to TRBJ2-7; 10 positions agree with TRBD1. This CDR3 is built from 14 residues. CDR1 and CDR2 (germline): MGHRA, YSYEKL. The CDR3 DNA reads as TGCGCCAGCAGCCAAGATGCTCGTTCGGGGACAGGGGCATTC. This translates into CASSQDARSGTGAF.

On this clone itself: Other DNA sequences in the same sample also yield this CDR3. The CDR3 sequence is CASSQVPGQGAYEQYF. The CDR3 nucleotides read TGCGCCAGCAGCCAAGTTCCGGGACAGGGGGCGTACGAGCAGTACTTC. The genes are TRBV4-1 and TRBJ2-7; 12 nucleotides agree with TRBD1. V was pared by 1 base and J by 4 bases, with 5 bases of the junction left unmatched. Germline V gene lookup returns CDR1 MGHRA and CDR2 YSYEKL. This CDR3 spans 16 amino acids.

The J gene is TRBJ2-7, the V gene TRBV4-1; D not certain. From germline, CDR1 is MGHRA and CDR2 YSYEKL. Trimming pared 2 bases from V and 0 bases from J, leaving 14 bases between. The CDR3 is 16 amino acids. CDR3 sequence reads: CASSQNLGSSSYEQYF. DNA for the CDR3: TGCGCCAGCAGCCAAAACTTGGGCTCCAGCTCCTACGAGCAGTACTTC.

This chain links TRBV4-3 with TRBJ2-4, with a tentative D call TRBD2 (7 bases). This CDR3 spans 16 amino acids. Per germline, CDR1 LGHNA and CDR2 YSLEER. V was pared by 0 bases and J by 8 bases, with 17 bases between. CDR3 sequence reads: CASSQEGAGARDIQYF. In nucleotides, the CDR3 is TGCGCCAGCAGCCAAGAGGGGGCGGGAGCAAGAGACATTCAGTACTTC.

J is TRBJ1-4 and V is TRBV28; D not resolved. Germline CDR1 is MDHEN and CDR2 is SYDVKM. The V end lost 7 bases, the J end lost 4 bases, and 10 bases lay between the germline ends. The CDR3 has 13 residues. The CDR3 region is CASMTEYNEKLFF. CDR3 nucleotides: TGTGCCAGCATGACGGAGTATAATGAAAAACTGTTTTTT.

The genes are TRBV19 and TRBJ1-5; 9 bases line up with TRBD1. There are 16 residues in the CDR3. Germline CDR1 reads LNHDA; CDR2 reads SQIVND (reference sequence). Trimming at V came to 7 bases and at J to 3 bases, leaving 10 bases not matched to a gene. CDR3 in DNA: TGTGCCAGTACCCTTAGGACAGGGGAGGCCAATCAGCCCCAGCATTTT. This codes for CASTLRTGEANQPQHF.

V gene TRBV10-3 combines with J gene TRBJ2-5, with TRBD1 identical over 8 bases. This CDR3 has 14 residues. Germline V CDR1 and CDR2: ENHRY, SYGVKD. The junction had 3 bases not matched to a gene; V was cut back by 4 bases and J by 2 bases. The CDR3 DNA sequence: TGTGCCATCAGTGCCGGGACAGGTCAAGAGACCCAGTACTTC. The encoded protein is CAISAGTGQETQYF.

The sample holds one count of this clone. The same CDR3 can be traced to other DNA sequences in this sample. The chain carries TRBV7-9 and TRBJ2-1, with 10 bases lining up with TRBD2. The ends lost 2 bases at V and 8 bases at J; junction bases unmatched: 6. The length of the CDR3 is 15 residues. In germline, CDR1 is SEHNR, CDR2 FQNEAQ (reference sequence). CDR3 DNA: TGTGCCAGCAGCTTATCCAGCGGGGGGGCCCATGAGCAGTTCTTC. Amino acids: CASSLSSGGAHEQFF.

V gene TRBV28 combines with J gene TRBJ2-7, with D tentatively TRBD2 (5 bases). There are 13 residues in the CDR3. V was shortened by 6 bases and J by 0 bases, with 9 bases between the two germline ends. CDR1 and CDR2 (germline): MDHEN, SYDVKM. Here the CDR3 DNA reads TGTGCCAGCAGACAAGGGAGCTCCTACGAGCAGTACTTC. This translates into CASRQGSSYEQYF. Looking up the rest from reference TRBV28 and TRBJ2-7 gives the full variable domain: DVKVTQSSRYLVKRTGEKVFLECVQDMDHENMFWYRQDPGLGLRLIYFSYDVKMKEKGDIPEGYSVSREKKERFSLILESASTNQTSMYLCASRQGSSYEQYFGPGTRLTVT.

The rearrangement joins TRBV7-9 to TRBJ1-1; no definite D call. V was clipped by 5 bases and J by 0 bases, with 10 bases between them. The germline V gene has CDR1 SEHNR and CDR2 FQNEAQ (reference sequence). The CDR3 consists of 14 residues. The CDR3 sequence: CASSPLPVNTEAFF. The CDR3 bases are TGTGCCAGCAGCCCACTTCCGGTGAACACTGAAGCTTTCTTT.

This chain joins TRBV11-2 and TRBJ2-5; the match to TRBD2 covers 7 bases. The CDR3 has 16 residues. Losses at the gene ends were 5 bases for V and 4 bases for J; bases not matched to a gene: 13. Germline V gives CDR1 SGHAT, CDR2 FQNNGV. The CDR3 loop reads CASSPTGGGPPETQYF. DNA for the CDR3: TGTGCCAGCAGCCCCACGGGGGGAGGCCCCCCAGAGACCCAGTACTTC.

This chain links TRBV2 with TRBJ1-6, with no clear D. V was pared by 1 base and J by 0 bases, with 7 bases between. This CDR3 comprises 16 residues. From germline, CDR1 is SNHLY and CDR2 FYNNEI. CDR3 sequence (DNA): TGTGCCAGCAGTGAAGAGTTCTTCTCCTATAATTCACCCCTCCACTTT. Residues: CASSEEFFSYNSPLHF. Full variable domain (missing parts from reference TRBV2 and TRBJ1-6): EPEVTQTPSHQVTQMGQEVILRCVPISNHLYFYWYRQILGQKVEFLVSFYNNEISEKSEIFDDQFSVERPDGSNFTLKIRSTKLEDSAMYFCASSEEFFSYNSPLHFGNGTRLTVT.

V is TRBV6-1 and J is TRBJ2-6, with D maybe TRBD2 (6 bases). There are 16 residues in the CDR3. Trimming left V 4 bases short and J 4 bases short, with 14 bases between. Germline CDR1 and CDR2: MNHNS and SASEGT. The CDR3 DNA is TGTGCCAGCAGTGGACCCTTAGCGGCAGGGGCCAACGTCCTGACTTTC. Amino acids: CASSGPLAAGANVLTF.

The CDR3 spells CASSAGTEYNSPLHF. Written as DNA, the CDR3 is TGTGCCAGCAGCGCCGGGACAGAGTATAATTCACCCCTCCACTTT. The rearrangement links TRBV9 to TRBJ1-6; TRBD1 agrees at 7 bases. V shed 3 bases, J shed 4 bases, and the junction held 4 bases outside the gene matches. CDR3 length: 15 amino acids. The germline V gene has CDR1 SGDLS and CDR2 YYNGEE. The whole variable domain, remainder taken from reference TRBV9 and TRBJ1-6, is DSGVTQTPKHLITATGQRVTLRCSPRSGDLSVYWYQQSLDQGLQFLIQYYNGEERAKGNILERFSAQQFPDLHSELNLSSLELGDSALYFCASSAGTEYNSPLHFGNGTRLTVT.

The rearrangement uses TRBV5-4 and TRBJ1-1; the D is unclear. Germline assignment: CDR1 SGHNT and CDR2 YYREEE (reference sequence). Trimming pared 2 bases from V and 5 bases from J, leaving 13 bases between. This CDR3 is built from 14 residues. The CDR3 coding sequence is TGTGCCAGCAGCTTCCTAACTGAGGTAACTGAAGCTTTCTTT. As protein: CASSFLTEVTEAFF.

This chain connects TRBV4-3 to TRBJ2-1; no definite D call. Germline V gene data show CDR1 as LGHNA and CDR2 as YSLEER. This CDR3 comprises 14 residues. V lost 1 base and J 10 bases, leaving 14 bases between the germline ends. In DNA, the CDR3 is TGCGCCAGCAGCCAAGGCTCTAACGTCGGGGAGCAGTTCTTC. Amino acid sequence: CASSQGSNVGEQFF.